This entry concerns a single T cell receptor beta chain. Its antigen is not identified. The entry originates in a study of glioma-infiltrating T cells after dendritic cell vaccination. Study-level background: Monocyte-derived dendritic cells, cultured 7 to 8 days with IL-4 and GM-CSF, were pulsed with autologous tumor lysate. The study, taken as a whole, reports: Survival was not directly related to TCR clonality in these patients.

Described time point: after dendritic cell vaccination, including at tumor progression/relapse. Using immunoSEQ multiplex PCR, the repertoire was profiled, and TCRdb retains in-frame clones only, with some absent. Of tens of thousands of clones listed, 85% are singletons. The CDR3 contains 16 residues. Losses at the gene ends were 4 bases for V and 2 bases for J; bases not matched to a gene: 7. Per germline, CDR1 SGDLS and CDR2 YYNGEE. The source is a human donor with glioblastoma. The V gene is TRBV9, the J gene TRBJ2-3; 10 bases match TRBD2. The specimen was blood, collected after dendritic cell vaccination. The CDR3 here is CASSPKREGFTDTQYF. CDR3 DNA sequence: TGTGCCAGCAGCCCTAAGCGGGAGGGATTCACAGATACGCAGTATTTT.